These 18 T cell receptor beta chains came from one sample sequenced in a study of cytomegalovirus exposure and HLA in healthy donors. TCRdb's table, derived via immunoSEQ multiplex PCR, lists solely in-frame clones and lacks some. There are 150,000 to 200,000 clones in the sample; more than 75% occur only once, and more than 1.2% lies in the top ten. Sequenced material: PBMCs. These TCRs come from a young woman in good health and CMV-seronegative.

V is TRBV5-4 and J is TRBJ1-5; the match to TRBD1 covers 10 bases. There are 14 residues in the CDR3. Per germline, CDR1 SGHNT and CDR2 YYREEE (reference sequence). V gave up 3 bases and J gave up 5 bases; unmatched junction bases: 2. As DNA, the CDR3 is TGTGCCAGCAGCTATGGGACAGGGGATCAGCCCCAGCATTTT. This encodes CASSYGTGDQPQHF.

CDR3 in amino acids: CASSLSYGLYNSPLHF. CDR3 DNA sequence: TGTGCCAGCAGCTTAAGTTACGGACTTTATAATTCACCCCTCCACTTT. V is TRBV5-8 and J is TRBJ1-6; no clear D gene. V was pared by 2 bases and J by 4 bases, with 13 bases between. Germline CDR1 is SGHTS and CDR2 is YDEGEE. This CDR3 is 16 amino acids long.

This clone was recorded only once. The chain combines TRBV30 with TRBJ1-1; 9 nucleotides match TRBD1. The CDR3 runs 20 residues. Germline loops: CDR1 GTSNPN, CDR2 SVGIG (reference sequence). V lost 0 bases to trimming and J lost 6 bases; unmatched junction nucleotides: 23. The CDR3 nucleotides read TGTGCCTGGAGTGTAGGGTTGGGGCGTATCCCGGACAGGGGCTATCCTGAAGCTTTCTTT. Encoded protein: CAWSVGLGRIPDRGYPEAFF.

The rearrangement links TRBV5-1 to TRBJ2-7; TRBD2 might be the D (6 bases). V dropped 5 bases and J dropped 4 bases, with 13 bases sitting between them. CDR1 and CDR2 from the germline V gene are SGHRS and YFSETQ. The CDR3 spans 13 residues. CDR3 DNA: TGCGCCAGCAGAGGGACTTTGCTATACGAGCAGTACTTC. Translated, it gives CASRGTLLYEQYF.

This clone was recorded once. The chain couples TRBV27 to TRBJ1-5, with D perhaps matching TRBD1 (6 bases). CDR3 length: 14 amino acids. Germline CDR1 and CDR2: MNHEY and SMNVEV (reference sequence). V lost 5 bases and J lost 0, with 8 bases in between. Written as DNA, the CDR3 is TGTGCCAGCAGTCAGGGGATTAGCAATCAGCCCCAGCATTTT. As protein: CASSQGISNQPQHF.

The rearrangement uses TRBV27 and TRBJ2-1, with 7 bases aligning to TRBD2. Germline assignment: CDR1 MNHEY and CDR2 SMNVEV (reference sequence). This CDR3 is built from 16 residues. V lost 6 bases to trimming and J lost 0 bases; unmatched junction nucleotides: 8. Here the CDR3 DNA reads TGTGCCAGCAGCCTCCCGGGAGGAAGCTCCTACAATGAGCAGTTCTTC. It yields the protein CASSLPGGSSYNEQFF.

V usage is TRBV30 and J usage is TRBJ1-2; the match to TRBD1 covers 10 bases. J lost 8 bases, V lost 8 bases, and 11 bases had no gene match. This CDR3 comprises 13 residues. The germline V gene encodes CDR1 GTSNPN and CDR2 SVGIG (reference sequence). The CDR3 region has the DNA TGTGCCAGCTCCACCGGGACAGGGGAAGGCTACACCTTC. Translated: CASSTGTGEGYTF.

CDR3 nucleotides: TGTGCCAGCAGTTTACGGGTTGGAGAGCAGTACTTC. Translation: CASSLRVGEQYF. V usage is TRBV27 and J usage is TRBJ2-7; D gene uncertain. From germline, CDR1 is MNHEY and CDR2 SMNVEV (reference sequence). The CDR3 sequence is 12 residues long. V lost 2 bases and J 7 bases, leaving 9 bases between the germline ends.

This rearrangement joins TRBV28 to TRBJ1-2, with D possibly TRBD1 on 5 matching bases. Looked up from germline, CDR1 is MDHEN and CDR2 is SYDVKM. Between the trimmed V and J ends, which lost 4 bases and 2 bases, there was a span of 14 bases. CDR3 size: 15 residues. CDR3 DNA sequence: TGTGCCAGCAGTTCGCACCAGGGCTCCAACTATGGCTACACCTTC. It codes for CASSSHQGSNYGYTF.

The chain is built from TRBV29-1 and TRBJ2-7, with 10 bases aligning to TRBD2. With V trimmed by 4 bases and J by 5 bases, 8 bases remained unmatched. The CDR3 sequence is 14 residues long. Germline V gene lookup returns CDR1 SQVTM and CDR2 ANQGSEA. The CDR3 loop is CSVGASGRYDEQYF. CDR3 in DNA: TGCAGCGTTGGGGCTAGCGGGAGATACGACGAGCAGTACTTC.

This chain links TRBV11-2 with TRBJ2-1; perhaps TRBD2 as D (6 bases). The length of the CDR3 is 16 residues. V lost 1 base to trimming and J lost 3 bases, with 13 bases between them. Germline CDR1 and CDR2: SGHAT and FQNNGV. The CDR3 sequence is CASSLVLREIYNEQFF. DNA of the CDR3: TGTGCCAGCAGCTTAGTGCTCCGGGAGATCTACAATGAGCAGTTCTTC.

This clone was seen just once. CDR3: CASSLDRGSGNTIYF. The CDR3 DNA reads as TGTGCCAGCAGCTTAGACAGGGGGTCTGGAAACACCATATATTTT. The chain uses TRBV7-2 and TRBJ1-3; 8 nucleotides line up with TRBD1. The length of the CDR3 is 15 residues. After removal of 1 base from V and 1 base from J, the junction contained 0 bases not matched to a gene. Germline V gives CDR1 SGHTA, CDR2 FQGNSA.

V usage is TRBV5-8 and J usage is TRBJ1-3; tentatively, D is TRBD1 (6 bases). Deletions cut 4 bases from V and 3 bases from J, with 11 bases between. Germline V gene sequence: CDR1 SGHTS, CDR2 YDEGEE. The CDR3 contains 14 residues. The CDR3 loop reads CASSPGGLGNTIYF. The DNA of the CDR3 is TGTGCCAGCAGCCCCGGGGGGCTTGGAAACACCATATATTTT.

The CDR3 sequence is CASSHSTDTQYF. In DNA, the CDR3 is TGTGCCAGTAGCCACTCCACAGATACGCAGTATTTT. This chain uses TRBV19 with TRBJ2-3, with D uncertain. The germline V gene has CDR1 LNHDA and CDR2 SQIVND (reference sequence). This CDR3 has 12 amino acids. V dropped 6 bases and J dropped 2 bases, with 6 bases sitting between them.

V is TRBV10-1 and J is TRBJ2-1, with TRBD2 identical over 14 bases. The V segment lost 6 bases and the J segment 7 bases; nucleotides outside the gene matches: 5. Germline CDR1 reads WNHNN; CDR2 reads SYGVQD (reference sequence). CDR3 size: 15 residues. CDR3 sequence (DNA): TGCGCCAGCAGCGCCGGGACTAGCGGGAGTAATGAGCAGTTCTTC. Translating it yields CASSAGTSGSNEQFF.

In its sample, this clone was seen once. The genes are TRBV27 and TRBJ2-1; no clear D. Germline-derived CDR1 and CDR2 are MNHEY and SMNVEV (reference sequence). This CDR3 region has 14 residues. Deletions cut 2 bases from V and 5 bases from J, with 10 bases between. CDR3 in amino acids: CASSLEDEDNEQFF. The CDR3 coding sequence is TGTGCCAGCAGTTTAGAAGATGAGGACAATGAGCAGTTCTTC.

The chain is built from TRBV19 and TRBJ2-1, with TRBD2 matching 7 bases. V shed 4 bases and J 0 bases; nucleotides not matched to a gene: 6. There are 16 residues in the CDR3. From germline, CDR1 is LNHDA and CDR2 SQIVND (reference sequence). The CDR3 nucleotides read TGTGCCAGTAGTAGACTAGCCGAATACTCCTACAATGAGCAGTTCTTC. Amino acid sequence: CASSRLAEYSYNEQFF.

V gene TRBV27 combines with J gene TRBJ2-1; TRBD1 matches at 12 bases. The V gene's germline CDR1 is MNHEY and CDR2 SMNVEV (reference sequence). Trimming took 5 bases from V and 14 from J; bases not matched to a gene: 10. The CDR3 extends over 14 amino acids. The CDR3 reads CASSPGTGGLTKFF. The CDR3 DNA reads TGTGCCAGCAGTCCGGGGACAGGGGGCCTAACTAAGTTCTTC.